This entry concerns a single T cell receptor beta chain. Its antigen is undetermined. The data were obtained in a study of human CD8 memory T cell subsets. Total CD8+ T cells underwent enrichment via negative magnetic separation. RNA came from duplicate vials of about 150,000 sorted CD8+ T cells per subset. Study results and caveats: The T cell repertoires of the stem-like memory and precursor exhausted subsets exhibited minimal overlap with one another.

A UMI-labeled 5' RACE approach was the method that produced the TCR beta libraries. From its re-call of the 5' RACE reads, TCRdb lists each CDR3 protein once, without DNA. This listing includes roughly 17,000 distinct CDR3 sequences. The material sequenced was CD8+ T cells from PBMCs. The TCR originated in a human donor in good health.

CDR3 sequence reads: CASSLTAGTHARELFF. The gene calls are TRBV27 and TRBJ2-2; without DNA, the TCRdb call of TRBD1 cannot be checked. The CDR3 length is 16 residues. Germline CDR1 reads MNHEY; CDR2 reads SMNVEV (reference sequence).